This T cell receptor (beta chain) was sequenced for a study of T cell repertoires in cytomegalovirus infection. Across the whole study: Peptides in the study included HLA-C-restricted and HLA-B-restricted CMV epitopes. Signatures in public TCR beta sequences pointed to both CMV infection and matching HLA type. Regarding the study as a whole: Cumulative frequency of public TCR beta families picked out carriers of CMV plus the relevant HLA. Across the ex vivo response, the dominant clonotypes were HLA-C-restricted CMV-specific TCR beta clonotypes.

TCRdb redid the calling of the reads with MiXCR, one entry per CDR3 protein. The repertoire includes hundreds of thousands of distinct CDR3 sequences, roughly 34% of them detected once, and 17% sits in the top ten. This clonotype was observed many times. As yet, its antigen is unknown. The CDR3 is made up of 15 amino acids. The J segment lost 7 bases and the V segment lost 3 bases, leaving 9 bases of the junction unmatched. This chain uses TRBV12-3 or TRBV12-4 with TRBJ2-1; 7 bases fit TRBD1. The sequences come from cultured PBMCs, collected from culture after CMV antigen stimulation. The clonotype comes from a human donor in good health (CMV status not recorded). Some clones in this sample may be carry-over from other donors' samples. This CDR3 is CASSFRGQSNNEQFF. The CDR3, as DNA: TGTGCCAGCAGTTTTAGGGGGCAAAGTAATAATGAGCAGTTCTTC.